The 14 T cell receptor beta chains below all came from one sample that was sequenced in a study of cytomegalovirus exposure and HLA in healthy donors. Primers for the PCR totalled 60 Vbeta and 13 Jbeta. The assay was immunoSEQ multiplex PCR, and TCRdb's table has in-frame clones only and misses some. Listed are around 45,000 clones; around a sixth falls within the top ten. Sequenced input: PBMCs. These receptors were collected from a male donor in good health and CMV-seronegative.

The V gene is TRBV13, the J gene TRBJ2-1; D possibly corresponds to TRBD1 (5 bases). V lost 0 bases and J 2 bases, leaving 14 bases between the germline ends. The CDR3 length is 17 residues. Germline CDR1 and CDR2: PRHDT and FYEKMQ (reference sequence). The CDR3 reads CASSLGWGSVTYNEQFF. CDR3 in DNA: TGTGCCAGCAGCTTAGGATGGGGCAGTGTTACCTACAATGAGCAGTTCTTC.

This sequence joins TRBV29-1 and TRBJ2-7, with D possibly TRBD2 on 7 matching bases. The germline CDR1 and CDR2 sequences are SQVTM and ANQGSEA. V lost 6 bases, J lost 6 bases, and 18 bases lay in between. This CDR3 is built from 13 residues. The CDR3 is CSVGGAGKGEQYF. The CDR3 DNA is TGCAGCGTGGGGGGGGCAGGGAAGGGCGAGCAGTACTTC.

The chain uses TRBV4-2 and TRBJ2-5, with D possibly being TRBD2 (6 bases). V was shortened by 2 bases and J by 5 bases, with 15 bases between the two germline ends. The CDR3 runs to 15 residues. Germline values: CDR1 LGHNA, CDR2 YNFKEQ. The CDR3 reads CASSQNRDSTETQYF. DNA for the CDR3: TGTGCCAGCAGCCAAAACCGGGACTCGACGGAGACCCAGTACTTC.

V and J are TRBV9 and TRBJ1-1; D is undetermined. V lost 0 bases and J 7 bases, leaving 10 bases between the germline ends. Germline assignment: CDR1 SGDLS and CDR2 YYNGEE. The CDR3 runs 13 residues. The CDR3 sequence is CASSVAGAYEAFF. The CDR3, as DNA: TGTGCCAGCAGCGTAGCGGGAGCCTATGAAGCTTTCTTT. Drawing the rest from reference TRBV9 and TRBJ1-1, the complete variable domain is DSGVTQTPKHLITATGQRVTLRCSPRSGDLSVYWYQQSLDQGLQFLIQYYNGEERAKGNILERFSAQQFPDLHSELNLSSLELGDSALYFCASSVAGAYEAFFGQGTRLTVV.

J is TRBJ1-4 and V is TRBV2; D call uncertain. V dropped 1 base and J dropped 5 bases, with 14 bases sitting between them. CDR3 length: 16 residues. Germline-derived CDR1 and CDR2 are SNHLY and FYNNEI. In DNA form, the CDR3 reads TGTGCCAGCAGTGAAGTCCGGCAGGCCGGCAATGAAAAACTGTTTTTT. It translates to CASSEVRQAGNEKLFF.

The rearrangement uses TRBV11-2 and TRBJ2-7; D not resolved. Germline V CDR1 and CDR2: SGHAT, FQNNGV. The ends were cut back, 4 bases at V and 3 bases at J, with 7 bases in the middle. The CDR3 has 12 residues. As DNA, the CDR3 is TGTGCCAGCAGCTACCGGAGCTACGAGCAGTACTTC. Its protein is CASSYRSYEQYF.

The chain recombines TRBV5-1 with TRBJ1-3; D remains ambiguous. CDR3 size: 14 residues. Trimming left V 0 bases short and J 2 bases short, with 6 bases between. The V gene's germline CDR1 is SGHRS and CDR2 YFSETQ. The CDR3 region has the DNA TGCGCCAGCAGCTTGGATTCCACTGGAAACACCATATATTTT. As protein: CASSLDSTGNTIYF.

V usage is TRBV7-6 and J usage is TRBJ2-3; D is unclear. CDR3 size: 16 residues. V shed 1 base and J shed 0 bases, with 11 bases lying between them. Germline V gives CDR1 SGHVS, CDR2 FNYEAQ. The CDR3 loop is CASSLGARTSTDTQYF. The DNA of the CDR3 is TGTGCCAGCAGCTTAGGGGCCCGCACCAGCACAGATACGCAGTATTTT.

The chain carries TRBV18 and TRBJ1-6, with D maybe TRBD1 (6 bases). Trimming removed 1 base from V and 8 bases from J, with 12 bases in between. The CDR3 length is 15 residues. Germline CDR1 is KGHSH and CDR2 is LQKENI. CDR3 in DNA: TGTGCCAGCTCACCACAGAGGGGGATCGATTCACCCCTCCACTTT. Its translation: CASSPQRGIDSPLHF.

The J gene is TRBJ1-2, the V gene TRBV5-4, with D possibly TRBD1 on 6 matching bases. CDR1 and CDR2 (germline): SGHNT, YYREEE (reference sequence). Trimming stripped 1 base from V and 4 bases from J, with 14 bases between. The CDR3 totals 15 residues. The CDR3 nucleotides are TGTGCCAGCAGCTTGTCAGGGGCCCTCTTCTATGGCTACACCTTC. Protein: CASSLSGALFYGYTF.

CDR3 nucleotides: TGTGCCAGCAGCCAAGGAAGGGACATCTACGAGCAGTACTTC. Its protein product is CASSQGRDIYEQYF. V gene TRBV11-3 combines with J gene TRBJ2-7; maybe TRBD1 (6 bases). V was clipped by 5 bases and J by 3 bases, with 14 bases between them. This CDR3 is 14 amino acids long. The germline CDR1 and CDR2 sequences are SGHNT and YENEEA.

The chain couples TRBV18 to TRBJ2-7; 12 nucleotides line up with TRBD1. The germline gives CDR1 KGHSH, CDR2 LQKENI. The V and J ends lost 2 bases and 4 bases, in that order; junction bases with no gene match: 6. This CDR3 region has 16 residues. The CDR3 DNA reads as TGTGCCAGCTCACCATTGGGACAGGGGGCGCAATACGAGCAGTACTTC. Translated, it gives CASSPLGQGAQYEQYF. The full variable domain, in which reference TRBV18 and TRBJ2-7 provide the parts outside the CDR3, is NAGVMQNPRHLVRRRGQEARLRCSPMKGHSHVYWYRQLPEEGLKFMVYLQKENIIDESGMPKERFSAEFPKEGPSILRIQQVVRGDSAAYFCASSPLGQGAQYEQYFGPGTRLTVT.

CDR3 DNA: TGTGCCTGGAAATTTGCTGGACTATCTGAAGCTTTCTTT. Amino acid sequence: CAWKFAGLSEAFF. The V and J genes are TRBV30 and TRBJ1-1; D uncertain. The CDR3 has 13 amino acids. Trimming left V 4 bases short and J 6 bases short, with 15 bases between. Germline lookup yields CDR1 GTSNPN and CDR2 SVGIG (reference sequence).

The V and J genes are TRBV25-1 and TRBJ2-7, with 8 bases fitting TRBD1. V was clipped by 10 bases and J by 0 bases; unmatched bases: 8. CDR3 length equals 14 residues. CDR1 is MGHDK and CDR2 is SYGVNS in the germline V gene. The CDR3 region has the DNA TGTGCCACCCAGGACAGGGCCAACTCCTACGAGCAGTACTTC. It is translated as CATQDRANSYEQYF.